This is a list of T cell receptor beta chains from one sample in a study of cytomegalovirus exposure and HLA in healthy donors. Assay used: immunoSEQ multiplex PCR; TCRdb lists only in-frame clones, some missing. The sample contains approximately 120,000 clones, 76% of which appear only once. Sequencing was performed on PBMCs. The receptors shown here come from a man aged 50 to 60 in good health and CMV-seronegative. Both conserved end residues are part of each CDR3. Each record gives: V gene, clone size, J gene, D gene, CDR3 length, CDR3 DNA, CDR3 protein. D genes are given only for firm matches. Some rows mark clone size as missing; the rest say once, few, many or name a class of expanded clone.

TRBV18	-	TRBJ2-2	-	20	TGTGCCAGCTCACCAATAGACGGACGGACTGGACTTAGTGGGACCGGGGAGCTGTTTTTT	CASSPIDGRTGLSGTGELFF
TRBV5-1	-	TRBJ2-1	TRBD1	16	TGCGCCAGCAGCTTACAGGGGGCTGGGTCCTACAATGAGCAGTTCTTC	CASSLQGAGSYNEQFF
TRBV5-1	-	TRBJ2-3	TRBD2	15	TGCGCCAGCAGGGAGAGACTAGCGGCGGGAGATACGCAGTATTTT	CASRERLAAGDTQYF
TRBV10-1	-	TRBJ2-3	TRBD2	13	TGCGCCAGTTCTAGCGGCTACACAGATACGCAGTATTTT	CASSSGYTDTQYF
TRBV4-3	medium-sized	TRBJ1-1	-	15	TGCGCCAGCAGCCAAGAACGCGGTGTGAGGCTTGAAGCTTTCTTT	CASSQERGVRLEAFF
TRBV6-1	-	TRBJ1-4	-	12	TGTGCCAGCACCGAGTTGAGGGAAAAACTGTTTTTT	CASTELREKLFF
TRBV6-5	-	TRBJ1-2	TRBD1	14	TGTGCCAGCAGTACGGGGACAGGGTACTATGGCTACACCTTC	CASSTGTGYYGYTF
TRBV18	-	TRBJ1-6	-	14	TGTGCCAGCCAGTCCCGAAGAGAGGATTCACCCCTCCACTTT	CASQSRREDSPLHF
TRBV7-2	once	TRBJ1-1	-	12	TGTGCCAGCAGCTTAGTACGGGTAGAAGCTTTCTTT	CASSLVRVEAFF
TRBV4-1	few	TRBJ2-2	TRBD2	17	TGCGCCAGCAGCCACGAAGGGACTAGCGGGGGCCACCGGGAGCTGTTTTTT	CASSHEGTSGGHRELFF
TRBV29-1	-	TRBJ2-2	-	12	TGCGGCGGGGCCGCGAACACCGGGGAGCTGTTTTTT	CGGAANTGELFF
TRBV7-3	-	TRBJ1-2	-	13	TGTGCCAGCAGCTTAAACAGGGATGATGGCTACACCTTC	CASSLNRDDGYTF
TRBV6-1	-	TRBJ2-2	-	12	TGTGCCAGCAGGCGAGGTACCGGGGAGCTGTTTTTT	CASRRGTGELFF
TRBV19	-	TRBJ2-2	TRBD2	14	TGTGCCAGTAGTCGGGGGGGAAGGACCGGGGAGCTGTTTTTT	CASSRGGRTGELFF
TRBV5-1	-	TRBJ2-3	TRBD2	15	TGCGCCAGCAGCCCAACTAGCGGAGGGGCAGATACGCAGTATTTT	CASSPTSGGADTQYF
TRBV28	-	TRBJ1-4	-	13	TGTGCCAGCAAGATACAGGGAGGGGAAAAACTGTTTTTT	CASKIQGGEKLFF
TRBV10-1	-	TRBJ1-2	-	13	TGCGCCAGCAGTGAATCAGGGGCACATGGCTACACCTTC	CASSESGAHGYTF
TRBV11-3	once	TRBJ2-2	TRBD2	19	TGTGCCAGCAGCTTAGCTGTCCAGCGGGGGGTCTCGAACACCGGGGAGCTGTTTTTT	CASSLAVQRGVSNTGELFF
TRBV12-2	-	TRBJ1-2	-	14	TGTGCAAGTCGCTTACAAGGACAGCTCTATGGCTACACCTTC	CASRLQGQLYGYTF
TRBV4-2	few	TRBJ1-4	-	16	TGTGCCAGCAGCCAAGACGGTGGGAGCCTTAATGAAAAACTGTTTTTT	CASSQDGGSLNEKLFF
TRBV5-1	-	TRBJ1-1	TRBD1	17	TGCGCCAGCAGCTTGGCCGGAGACAGGGAGCAATGGACTGAAGCTTTCTTT	CASSLAGDREQWTEAFF
TRBV10-3	-	TRBJ2-7	TRBD1	14	TGTGCCATCAGTCGGGACAGTTACGCCTACGAGCAGTACTTC	CAISRDSYAYEQYF
TRBV10-3	-	TRBJ1-3	TRBD1	16	TGTGCCATCAGTGAGCCGGGACAGGGGGCAGGGAACACCATATATTTT	CAISEPGQGAGNTIYF
TRBV30	-	TRBJ2-5	TRBD2	15	TGTGCCTGCACTAGCGGGGGGGCCTGGTTGGGGACCCAGTACTTC	CACTSGGAWLGTQYF
TRBV7-9	-	TRBJ2-3	TRBD1	15	TGTGCCAGCAGCTCGACAGGGATGAACACAGATACGCAGTATTTT	CASSSTGMNTDTQYF
TRBV19	-	TRBJ1-2	-	13	TGTGCCAGTAGTGGTCAGCGGGGCTATGGCTACACCTTC	CASSGQRGYGYTF
TRBV7-2	-	TRBJ2-1	-	14	TGTGCCAGCAGCTCACAGGCGGCTTTCAATGAGCAGTTCTTC	CASSSQAAFNEQFF
TRBV7-6	-	TRBJ1-5	-	15	TGTGCCAGCAGCTTGGAAGGGGCCAAAAATCAGCCCCAGCATTTT	CASSLEGAKNQPQHF
TRBV5-1	-	TRBJ2-3	TRBD2	18	TGCGCCAGCAGCTTGGTGTGGGGTAAGCGGGGGAGCACAGATACGCAGTATTTT	CASSLVWGKRGSTDTQYF
TRBV30	-	TRBJ1-6	TRBD1	15	TGTGCCTGGAATTACAGGGGCGTGAATAATTCACCCCTCCACTTT	CAWNYRGVNNSPLHF
TRBV28	-	TRBJ2-6	-	12	TGTGCCAGCAGCTCAGGGGACAACGTCCTGACTTTC	CASSSGDNVLTF
TRBV5-4	-	TRBJ2-2	TRBD1	15	TGTGCCAGCAGCTCGGGACAGACTAACACCGGGGAGCTGTTTTTT	CASSSGQTNTGELFF
TRBV7-6	-	TRBJ2-3	TRBD2	16	TGTGCCAGCAGCCCCCGAAAAGCGGGGTCCATGGATACGCAGTATTTT	CASSPRKAGSMDTQYF
TRBV19	-	TRBJ2-3	-	12	TGTGCCAGTAGTCCGACTCGGGATACGCAGTATTTT	CASSPTRDTQYF